This T cell receptor beta chain derives from a study of OX40 agonist ivuxolimab in advanced cancers. Study summary: While on treatment, patients had intravenous ivuxolimab at 0.01 to 10 mg/kg every 2 weeks. Recorded diagnoses for dose-escalation patients were hepatocellular carcinoma, melanoma, renal cell or head and neck cancer.

Generated by immunoSEQ multiplex PCR, the TCRdb table keeps only in-frame clones and is missing some. The sample records tens of thousands of clones, roughly 87% being singletons. The TCR originated in an adult with an advanced solid tumor such as melanoma, head and neck, liver or kidney cancer. The sequencing used CD4+ or CD8+ T cells sorted from blood, collected in a trial of the OX40 agonist ivuxolimab.

This CDR3 is CASSHEDRGANTEAFF. Written as DNA, the CDR3 is TGTGCCAGCAGCCATGAAGACAGGGGGGCGAACACTGAAGCTTTCTTT. This sequence joins TRBV4-2 and TRBJ1-1, with 9 positions matching TRBD1. Germline CDR1 is LGHNA and CDR2 is YNFKEQ. The CDR3 has 16 residues. With 3 bases clipped from V and 1 base from J, the junction kept 6 bases outside the gene matches.